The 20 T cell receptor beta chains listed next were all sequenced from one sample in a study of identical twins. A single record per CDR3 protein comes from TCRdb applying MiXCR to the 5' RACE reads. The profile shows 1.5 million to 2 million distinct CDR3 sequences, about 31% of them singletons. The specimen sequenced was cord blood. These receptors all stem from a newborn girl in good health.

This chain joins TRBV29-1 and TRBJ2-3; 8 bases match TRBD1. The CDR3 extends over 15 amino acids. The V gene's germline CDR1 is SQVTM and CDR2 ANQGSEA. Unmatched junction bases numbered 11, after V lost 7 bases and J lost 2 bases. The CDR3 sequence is CSARFGQGPTDTQYF. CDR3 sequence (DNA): TGCAGCGCCCGATTCGGACAGGGACCCACAGATACGCAGTATTTT.

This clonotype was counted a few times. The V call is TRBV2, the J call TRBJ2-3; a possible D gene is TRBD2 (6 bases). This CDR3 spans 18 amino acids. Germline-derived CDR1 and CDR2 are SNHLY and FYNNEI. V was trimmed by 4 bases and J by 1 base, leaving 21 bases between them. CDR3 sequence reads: CASSGFWTGADGTDTQYF. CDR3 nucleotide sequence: TGTGCCAGCAGTGGGTTTTGGACGGGAGCGGATGGCACAGATACGCAGTATTTT.

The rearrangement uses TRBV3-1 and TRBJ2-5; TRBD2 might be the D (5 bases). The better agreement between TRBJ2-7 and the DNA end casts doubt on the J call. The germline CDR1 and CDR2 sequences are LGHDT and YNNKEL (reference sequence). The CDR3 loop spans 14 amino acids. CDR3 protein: CASSQGSGKYEQYF. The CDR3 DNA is TGTGCCAGCAGCCAAGGATCCGGGAAGTACGAGCAGTACTTC.

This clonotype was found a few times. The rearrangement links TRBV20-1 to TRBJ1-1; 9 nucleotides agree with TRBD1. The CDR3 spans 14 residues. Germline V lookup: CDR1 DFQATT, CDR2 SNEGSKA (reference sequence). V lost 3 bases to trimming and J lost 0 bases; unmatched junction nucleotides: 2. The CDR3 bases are TGCAGTGCTAGCCGGGACAGGGTGAACACTGAAGCTTTCTTT. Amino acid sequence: CSASRDRVNTEAFF.

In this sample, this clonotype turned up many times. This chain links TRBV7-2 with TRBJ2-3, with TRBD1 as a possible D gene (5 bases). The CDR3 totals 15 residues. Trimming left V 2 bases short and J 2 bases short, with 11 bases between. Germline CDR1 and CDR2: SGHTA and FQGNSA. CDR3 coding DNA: TGTGCCAGCAGCTTAAGGGCAGGGCCCACAGATACGCAGTATTTT. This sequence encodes CASSLRAGPTDTQYF.

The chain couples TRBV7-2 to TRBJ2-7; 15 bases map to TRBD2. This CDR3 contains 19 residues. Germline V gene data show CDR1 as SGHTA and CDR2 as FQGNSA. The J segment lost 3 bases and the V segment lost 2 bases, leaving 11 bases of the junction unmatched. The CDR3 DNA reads TGTGCCAGCAGCTTATTAGGGGGACTAGCGGGGGGTGCGCTCTACGAGCAGTACTTC. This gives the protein CASSLLGGLAGGALYEQYF.

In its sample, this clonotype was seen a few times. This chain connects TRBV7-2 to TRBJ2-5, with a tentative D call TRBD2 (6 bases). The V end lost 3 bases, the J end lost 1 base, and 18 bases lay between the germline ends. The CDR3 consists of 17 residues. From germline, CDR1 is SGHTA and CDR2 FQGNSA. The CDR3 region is CASSFQSGGPIQETQYF. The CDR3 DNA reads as TGTGCCAGCAGCTTCCAGTCCGGGGGACCCATCCAAGAGACCCAGTACTTC.

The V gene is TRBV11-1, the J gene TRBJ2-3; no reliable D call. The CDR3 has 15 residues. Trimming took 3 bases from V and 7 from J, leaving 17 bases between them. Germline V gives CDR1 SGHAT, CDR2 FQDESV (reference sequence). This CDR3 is CASSLPDPIENTQYF. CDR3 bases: TGTGCCAGCAGCTTGCCCGATCCCATTGAGAATACGCAGTATTTT. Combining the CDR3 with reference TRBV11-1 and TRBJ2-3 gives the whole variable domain EAEVAQSPRYKITEKSQAVAFWCDPISGHATLYWYRQILGQGPELLVQFQDESVVDDSQLPKDRFSAERLKGVDSTLKIQPAELGDSAMYLCASSLPDPIENTQYFGPGTRLTVL.

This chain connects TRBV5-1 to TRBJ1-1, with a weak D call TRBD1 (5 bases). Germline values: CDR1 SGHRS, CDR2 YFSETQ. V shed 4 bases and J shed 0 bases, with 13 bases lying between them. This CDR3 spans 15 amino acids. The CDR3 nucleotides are TGCGCCAGCAGCCCCCGGGACGGTGTGAACACTGAAGCTTTCTTT. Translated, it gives CASSPRDGVNTEAFF.

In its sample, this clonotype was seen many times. The CDR3 sequence is CASSSNLAGDTDTQYF. The CDR3 DNA reads as TGCGCCAGCAGCTCCAACCTAGCGGGGGACACAGATACGCAGTATTTT. The rearrangement uses TRBV5-1 and TRBJ2-3; 10 bases are a match to TRBD2. V shed 3 bases, J shed 2 bases, and the junction held 6 bases outside the gene matches. CDR1 is SGHRS and CDR2 is YFSETQ in the germline V gene. This CDR3 has 16 amino acids. The whole variable domain, remainder taken from reference TRBV5-1 and TRBJ2-3, is KAGVTQTPRYLIKTRGQQVTLSCSPISGHRSVSWYQQTPGQGLQFLFEYFSETQRNKGNFPGRFSGRQFSNSRSEMNVSTLELGDSALYLCASSSNLAGDTDTQYFGPGTRLTVL.

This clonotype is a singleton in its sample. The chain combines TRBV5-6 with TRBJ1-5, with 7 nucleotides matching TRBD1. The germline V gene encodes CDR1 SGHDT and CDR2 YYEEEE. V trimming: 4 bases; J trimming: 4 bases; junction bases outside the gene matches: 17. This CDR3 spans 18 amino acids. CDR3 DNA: TGTGCCAGCAGCCCTTTCGGAGACAGGGCGCTTTTTAATCAGCCCCAGCATTTT. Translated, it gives CASSPFGDRALFNQPQHF.

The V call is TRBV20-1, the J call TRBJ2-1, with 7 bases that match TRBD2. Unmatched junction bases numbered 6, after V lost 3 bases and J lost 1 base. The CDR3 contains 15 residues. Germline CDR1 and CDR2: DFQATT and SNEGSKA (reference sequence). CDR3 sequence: CSASRGSWSYNEQFF. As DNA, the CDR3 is TGCAGTGCTAGCCGCGGGAGCTGGTCCTACAATGAGCAGTTCTTC.

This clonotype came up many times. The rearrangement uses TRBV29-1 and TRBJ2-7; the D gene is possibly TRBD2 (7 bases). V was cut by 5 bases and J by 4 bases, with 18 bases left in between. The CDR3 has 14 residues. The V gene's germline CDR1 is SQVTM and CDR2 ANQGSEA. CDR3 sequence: CSVIPGGRSYEQYF. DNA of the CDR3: TGCAGCGTTATTCCCGGGGGGCGCAGTTACGAGCAGTACTTC.

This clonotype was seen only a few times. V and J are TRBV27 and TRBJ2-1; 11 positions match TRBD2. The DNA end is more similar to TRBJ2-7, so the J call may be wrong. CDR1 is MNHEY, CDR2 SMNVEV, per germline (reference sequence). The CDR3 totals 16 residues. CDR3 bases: TGTGCCAGCAGTTCATATACTAGCGGGAGCTACAATGAGCAGTACTTC. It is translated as CASSSYTSGSYNEQYF.

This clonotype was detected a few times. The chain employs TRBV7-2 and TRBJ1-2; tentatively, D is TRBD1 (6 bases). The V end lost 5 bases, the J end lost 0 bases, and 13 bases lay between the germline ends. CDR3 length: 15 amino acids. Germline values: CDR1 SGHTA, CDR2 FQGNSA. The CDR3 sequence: CASSITGGPNYGYTF. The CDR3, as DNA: TGTGCCAGCAGCATTACCGGGGGCCCTAACTATGGCTACACCTTC.

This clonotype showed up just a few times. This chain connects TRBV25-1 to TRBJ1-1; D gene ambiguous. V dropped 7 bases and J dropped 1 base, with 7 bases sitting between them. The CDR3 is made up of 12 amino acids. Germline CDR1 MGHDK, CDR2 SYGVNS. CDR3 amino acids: CASMEGNTEAFF. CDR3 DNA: TGTGCCAGCATGGAGGGGAACACTGAAGCTTTCTTT.

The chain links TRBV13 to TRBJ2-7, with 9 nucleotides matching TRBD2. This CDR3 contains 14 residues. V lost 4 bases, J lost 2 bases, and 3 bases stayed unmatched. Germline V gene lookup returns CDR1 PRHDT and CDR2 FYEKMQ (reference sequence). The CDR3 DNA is TGTGCCAGCAGCTCCAGACTAGCGGCCTACGAGCAGTACTTC. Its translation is CASSSRLAAYEQYF.

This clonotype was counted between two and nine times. The CDR3 loop is CASKIGTGHNEQFF. In DNA, the CDR3 is TGCGCCAGCAAAATCGGGACCGGTCACAATGAGCAGTTCTTC. This chain joins TRBV5-1 and TRBJ2-1; D may correspond to TRBD1 or TRBD2 (5 bases each). Per the germline V gene, CDR1 is SGHRS and CDR2 is YFSETQ. V lost 6 bases and J lost 5, with 15 bases in between. This CDR3 spans 14 amino acids.

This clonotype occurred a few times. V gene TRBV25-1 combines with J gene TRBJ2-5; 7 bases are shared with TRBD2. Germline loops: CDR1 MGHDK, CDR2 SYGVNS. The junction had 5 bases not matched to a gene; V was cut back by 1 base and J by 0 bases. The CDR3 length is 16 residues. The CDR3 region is CASSEWKRGYQETQYF. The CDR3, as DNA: TGTGCCAGCAGTGAATGGAAGCGGGGTTACCAAGAGACCCAGTACTTC.

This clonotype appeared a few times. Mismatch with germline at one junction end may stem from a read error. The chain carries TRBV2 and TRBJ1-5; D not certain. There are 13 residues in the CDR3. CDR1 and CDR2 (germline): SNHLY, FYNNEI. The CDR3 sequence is CASSAGGIRPQHF. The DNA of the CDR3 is TGTGCTAGCAGCGCCGGAGGTATTAGGCCCCAGCATTTT.